This T cell receptor beta chain was obtained from a study of blood T cells in healthy people across ages. Points from the study as a whole: Leaving the PBMCs unsorted stopped any conclusive comparison of naive versus antigen-experienced cells. Across the age range, TCR beta diversity per million T cells fell in a roughly linear way. Strong correlation existed between TCR beta diversity and naive T cell percentage.

The sample holds one count of this clonotype. Its specificity is unknown. It was with a sample-barcoded 5' primer and a J-beta primer mix that a second PCR of roughly 7 to 12 cycles was run. Through a template-switch adaptor with 12 random nucleotides, each cDNA molecule received a tag. One entry per CDR3 protein, called by TCRdb with MiXCR from the 5' RACE reads. Among 950,000 to 1,200,000 distinct CDR3 sequences listed, 35% to 45% were seen once. The receptor's source is a man aged 18 to 29 in good health. The specimen was blood.

The DNA of the CDR3 is TGTGCCAGCAGCCATAGATCGACCGGGGAGCTGTTTTTT. This translates into CASSHRSTGELFF. The chain joins TRBV3-1 to TRBJ2-2, with D unresolved. From germline, CDR1 is LGHDT and CDR2 YNNKEL (reference sequence). V was shortened by 3 bases and J by 5 bases, with 7 bases between the two germline ends. The CDR3 extends over 13 amino acids.